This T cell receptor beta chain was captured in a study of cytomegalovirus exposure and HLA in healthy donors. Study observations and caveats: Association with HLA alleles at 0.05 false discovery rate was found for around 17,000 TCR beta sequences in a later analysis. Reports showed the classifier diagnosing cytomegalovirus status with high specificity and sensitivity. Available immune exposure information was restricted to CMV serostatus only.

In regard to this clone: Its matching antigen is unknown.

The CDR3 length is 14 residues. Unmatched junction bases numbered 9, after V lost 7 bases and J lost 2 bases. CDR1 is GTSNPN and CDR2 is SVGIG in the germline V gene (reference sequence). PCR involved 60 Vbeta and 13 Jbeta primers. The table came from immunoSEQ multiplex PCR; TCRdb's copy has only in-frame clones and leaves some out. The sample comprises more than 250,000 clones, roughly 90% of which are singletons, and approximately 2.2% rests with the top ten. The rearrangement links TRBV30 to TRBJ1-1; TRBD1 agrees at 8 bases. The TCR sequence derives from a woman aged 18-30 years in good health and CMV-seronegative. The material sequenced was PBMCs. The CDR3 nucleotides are TGTGCCTCAACGACAGGGGAGTCAAACACTGAAGCTTTCTTT. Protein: CASTTGESNTEAFF.